The 4 T cell receptor beta chains below come from one sample, sequenced in a study of PD-1 blockade in classical Hodgkin lymphoma. Every patient experienced relapse after autologous stem cell transplantation, and brentuximab vedotin exposure varied. Only in-frame clones appear in the TCRdb table, and some are missing; sequencing was by immunoSEQ multiplex PCR. The table lists approximately 4,100 clones, about two thirds of them singletons. The sample was peripheral blood mononuclear cells (PBMCs), taken at baseline. These receptor sequences come from a human donor with classical Hodgkin lymphoma.

V usage is TRBV7-2 and J usage is TRBJ2-7; D perhaps matches TRBD2 (6 bases). Per the germline V gene, CDR1 is SGHTA and CDR2 is FQGNSA. This CDR3 is 14 amino acids long. Trimming left V 4 bases short and J 3 bases short, with 13 bases between. Written as DNA, the CDR3 is TGTGCCAGCAGCTCTCGCTTGGGGGGCTACGAGCAGTACTTC. Amino acids: CASSSRLGGYEQYF.

The genes are TRBV9 and TRBJ2-1, with TRBD2 as a possible D gene (5 bases). Trimming stripped 4 bases from V and 4 bases from J, with 21 bases between. Germline CDR1 and CDR2: SGDLS and YYNGEE. CDR3 size: 17 residues. CDR3 coding DNA: TGTGCCAGCAGCTTGGGGAGTGGTGGGGTTTTATACAATGAGCAGTTCTTC. Its protein product is CASSLGSGGVLYNEQFF.

This rearrangement joins TRBV9 to TRBJ2-1; D call uncertain. CDR1 SGDLS and CDR2 YYNGEE come from the germline V gene. The CDR3 runs 15 residues. V shed 2 bases and J shed 0 bases, with 9 bases lying between them. DNA for the CDR3: TGTGCCAGCAGCGTTTTGGGAAGCTCCTACAATGAGCAGTTCTTC. Protein sequence: CASSVLGSSYNEQFF. Full variable domain (rest looked up from reference TRBV9 and TRBJ2-1): DSGVTQTPKHLITATGQRVTLRCSPRSGDLSVYWYQQSLDQGLQFLIQYYNGEERAKGNILERFSAQQFPDLHSELNLSSLELGDSALYFCASSVLGSSYNEQFFGPGTRLTVL.

There are a few counts of this clone. V usage is TRBV9 and J usage is TRBJ2-7, with D maybe TRBD2 (5 bases). Trimming left V 7 bases short and J 5 bases short, with 13 bases between. CDR1 is SGDLS, CDR2 YYNGEE, per germline. The CDR3 has 12 amino acids. The CDR3 loop reads CASGQLRDEQYF. CDR3 coding DNA: TGTGCCAGCGGGCAACTGCGGGACGAGCAGTACTTC.